This record covers a single TCR beta chain. In Seattle, patients joined the study during active infection and were tracked longitudinally. This sample was included in a study of blood T cell repertoires in COVID-19. The germline CDR1 and CDR2 sequences are SGHKS and YYEKEE (reference sequence). This CDR3 has 16 residues. J was trimmed by 3 bases and V by 0 bases; bases with no gene match: 3. Sequencing was performed with immunoSEQ multiplex PCR; in TCRdb, only in-frame clones are kept and a portion is missing. The sample carries 70,000 or so clones, approximately 80% recorded once. Specimen: peripheral blood. This chain uses TRBV5-5 with TRBJ2-2; the match to TRBD1 covers 9 bases. The sequence came from a man aged 55 to 70 with COVID-19, enrolled during active disease. CDR3 sequence reads: CASSLGTGGDTGELFF. The CDR3 DNA is TGTGCCAGCAGCTTGGGTACAGGGGGCGACACCGGGGAGCTGTTTTTT.